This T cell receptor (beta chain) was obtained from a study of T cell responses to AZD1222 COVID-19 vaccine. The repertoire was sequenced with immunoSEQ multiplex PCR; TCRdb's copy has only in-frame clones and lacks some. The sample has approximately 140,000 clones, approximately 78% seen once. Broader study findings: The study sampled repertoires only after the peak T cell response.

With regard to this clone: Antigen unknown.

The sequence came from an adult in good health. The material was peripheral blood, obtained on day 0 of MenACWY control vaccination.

The CDR3 sequence: CASSPDTGARNSPLHF. The CDR3, as DNA: TGTGCCAGCAGCCCCGACACAGGAGCCCGTAATTCACCCCTCCACTTT. The chain joins TRBV7-9 to TRBJ1-6; weak D call: TRBD1 (5 bases). Trimming stripped 5 bases from V and 6 bases from J, with 17 bases between. Germline lookup yields CDR1 SEHNR and CDR2 FQNEAQ (reference sequence). The CDR3 has 16 residues.